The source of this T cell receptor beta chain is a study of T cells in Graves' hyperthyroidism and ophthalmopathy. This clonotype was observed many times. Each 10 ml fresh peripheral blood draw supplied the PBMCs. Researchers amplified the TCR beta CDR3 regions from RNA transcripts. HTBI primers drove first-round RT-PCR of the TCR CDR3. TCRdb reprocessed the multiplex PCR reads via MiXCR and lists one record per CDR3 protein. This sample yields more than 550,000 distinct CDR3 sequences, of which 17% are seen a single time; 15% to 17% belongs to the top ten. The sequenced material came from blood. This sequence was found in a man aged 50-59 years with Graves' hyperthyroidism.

CDR3 DNA sequence: TGTGCCAGCAGCACTCAGGGAGCAAGCAATCAGCCCCAGCATTTT. Its translation: CASSTQGASNQPQHF. The V call is TRBV7-2, the J call TRBJ1-5; perhaps TRBD1 as D (5 bases). Per the germline V gene, CDR1 is SGHTA and CDR2 is FQGNSA. V shed 5 bases and J shed 1 base, with 12 bases lying between them. The CDR3 is 15 residues long.